This paragraph reports one T cell receptor beta chain. This entry comes from a study of T cell responses to AZD1222 COVID-19 vaccine. The CDR3 is made up of 15 amino acids. Trimming at V came to 3 bases and at J to 3 bases, leaving 6 bases not matched to a gene. CDR1 is KGHSH, CDR2 LQKENI, per germline. Clones were read by immunoSEQ multiplex PCR, and TCRdb kept only the in-frame ones, dropping some. The repertoire holds under 150,000 clones, with about 90% as singletons. Sequencing used peripheral blood, obtained 28 days after the second AZD1222 dose. The chain is built from TRBV18 and TRBJ2-3; TRBD2 matches at 7 bases. The source of this sequence is an adult who received the AZD1222 COVID-19 vaccine. The chain's CDR3 is CASSPAGRETDTQYF. CDR3 sequence (DNA): TGTGCCAGCTCACCTGCGGGGAGGGAGACAGATACGCAGTATTTT.